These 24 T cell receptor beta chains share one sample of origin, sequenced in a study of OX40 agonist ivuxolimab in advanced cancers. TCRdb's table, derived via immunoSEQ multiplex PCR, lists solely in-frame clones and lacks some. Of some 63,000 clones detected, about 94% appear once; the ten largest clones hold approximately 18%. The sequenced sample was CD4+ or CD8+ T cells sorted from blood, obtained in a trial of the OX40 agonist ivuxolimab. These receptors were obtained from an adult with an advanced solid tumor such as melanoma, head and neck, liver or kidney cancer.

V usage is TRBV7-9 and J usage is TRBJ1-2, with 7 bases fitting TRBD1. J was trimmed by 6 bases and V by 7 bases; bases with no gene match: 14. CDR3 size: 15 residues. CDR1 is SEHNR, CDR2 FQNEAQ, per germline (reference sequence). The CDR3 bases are TGTGCCAGCATCGAACCCGACAGGGCGGGCAATGGCTACACCTTC. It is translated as CASIEPDRAGNGYTF.

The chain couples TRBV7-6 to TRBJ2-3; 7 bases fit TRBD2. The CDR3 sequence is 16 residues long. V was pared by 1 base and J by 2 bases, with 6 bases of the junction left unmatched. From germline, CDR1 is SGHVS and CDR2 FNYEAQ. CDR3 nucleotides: TGTGCCAGCAGCTTAGTACTAGCGAGGACCACAGATACGCAGTATTTT. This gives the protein CASSLVLARTTDTQYF.

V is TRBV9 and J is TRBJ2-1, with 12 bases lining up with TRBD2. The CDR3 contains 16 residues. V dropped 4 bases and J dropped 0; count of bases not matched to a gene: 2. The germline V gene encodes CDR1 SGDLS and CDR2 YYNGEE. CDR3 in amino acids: CASSPLAGGSYNEQFF. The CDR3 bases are TGTGCCAGCAGCCCACTAGCGGGAGGCTCCTACAATGAGCAGTTCTTC.

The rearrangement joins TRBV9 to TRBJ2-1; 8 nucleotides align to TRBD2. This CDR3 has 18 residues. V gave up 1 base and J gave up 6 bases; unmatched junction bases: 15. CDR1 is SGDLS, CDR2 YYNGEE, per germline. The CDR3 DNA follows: TGTGCCAGCAGCGTAAAGGCTTTCGGGACTAGGACGTCCAATGAGCAGTTCTTC. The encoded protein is CASSVKAFGTRTSNEQFF.

The CDR3 DNA is TGCAGCGTCCGACAGCACACAGATACGCAGTATTTT. This codes for CSVRQHTDTQYF. The V call is TRBV29-1, the J call TRBJ2-3, with TRBD1 as a possible D gene (5 bases). The CDR3 is 12 residues long. Trimming took 6 bases from V and 2 from J, leaving 9 bases between them. Germline CDR1 is SQVTM and CDR2 is ANQGSEA.

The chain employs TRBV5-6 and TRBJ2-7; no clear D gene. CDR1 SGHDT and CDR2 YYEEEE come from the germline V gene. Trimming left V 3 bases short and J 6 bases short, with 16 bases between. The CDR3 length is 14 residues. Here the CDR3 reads CASSSDGPSPEQYF. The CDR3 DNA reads TGTGCCAGCAGCTCGGACGGCCCCAGCCCCGAGCAGTACTTC.

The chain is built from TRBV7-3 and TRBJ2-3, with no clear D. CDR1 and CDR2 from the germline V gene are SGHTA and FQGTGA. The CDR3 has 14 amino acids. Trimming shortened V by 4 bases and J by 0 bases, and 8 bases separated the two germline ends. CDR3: CASSYISSTDTQYF. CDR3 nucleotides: TGTGCCAGCAGCTATATCAGTAGCACAGATACGCAGTATTTT.

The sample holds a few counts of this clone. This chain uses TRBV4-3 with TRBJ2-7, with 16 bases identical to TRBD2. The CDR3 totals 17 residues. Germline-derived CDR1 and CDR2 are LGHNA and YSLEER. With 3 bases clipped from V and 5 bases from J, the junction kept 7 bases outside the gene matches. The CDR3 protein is CASSQGLAGGPGHEQYF. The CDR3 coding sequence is TGCGCCAGCAGCCAGGGACTAGCGGGAGGGCCTGGGCACGAGCAGTACTTC.

CDR3 DNA sequence: TGTGCCAGCAGCGTAGGAGGTGCTGGGATCTACGAGCAGTACTTC. Its translation: CASSVGGAGIYEQYF. This chain uses TRBV9 with TRBJ2-7, with no clear D. There are 15 residues in the CDR3. Per the germline V gene, CDR1 is SGDLS and CDR2 is YYNGEE. The V end was cut by 0 bases, the J end by 3 bases, with 13 bases between.

CDR3 residues: CASSLGRGLNQAQHF. As DNA, the CDR3 is TGTGCCAGCAGCTTAGGTAGGGGACTAAACCAGGCCCAGCATTTT. V usage is TRBV7-6 and J usage is TRBJ1-5; tentative D call: TRBD1 (5 bases). This CDR3 has 15 residues. Trimming left V 1 base short and J 11 bases short, with 18 bases between. The germline V gene has CDR1 SGHVS and CDR2 FNYEAQ.

The CDR3, as DNA: TGTGCCAGCAGTTTACCGACTAGCGATGAGCAGTTCTTC. It translates to CASSLPTSDEQFF. This chain connects TRBV27 to TRBJ2-1, with TRBD2 matching over 8 bases. CDR1 and CDR2 (germline): MNHEY, SMNVEV (reference sequence). This CDR3 is 13 amino acids long. V lost 2 bases, J lost 8 bases, and 2 bases stayed unmatched.

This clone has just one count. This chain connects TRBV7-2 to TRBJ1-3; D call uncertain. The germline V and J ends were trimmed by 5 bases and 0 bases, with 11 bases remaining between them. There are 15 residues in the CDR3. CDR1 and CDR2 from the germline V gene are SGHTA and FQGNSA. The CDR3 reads CASSRDTFSGNTIYF. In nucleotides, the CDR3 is TGTGCCAGCAGCCGTGACACGTTCTCTGGAAACACCATATATTTT.

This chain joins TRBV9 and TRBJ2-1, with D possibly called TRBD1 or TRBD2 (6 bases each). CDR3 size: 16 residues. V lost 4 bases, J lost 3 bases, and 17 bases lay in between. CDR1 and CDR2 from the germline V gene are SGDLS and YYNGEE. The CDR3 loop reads CASSSQGGRHYNEQFF. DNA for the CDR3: TGTGCCAGCAGCTCCCAAGGGGGGAGACACTACAATGAGCAGTTCTTC.

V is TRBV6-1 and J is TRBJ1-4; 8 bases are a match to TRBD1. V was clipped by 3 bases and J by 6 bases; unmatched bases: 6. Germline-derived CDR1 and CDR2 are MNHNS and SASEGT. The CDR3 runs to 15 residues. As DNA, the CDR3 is TGTGCCAGCAGTGATAACAGGGGGTATTATGAAAAACTGTTTTTT. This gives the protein CASSDNRGYYEKLFF.

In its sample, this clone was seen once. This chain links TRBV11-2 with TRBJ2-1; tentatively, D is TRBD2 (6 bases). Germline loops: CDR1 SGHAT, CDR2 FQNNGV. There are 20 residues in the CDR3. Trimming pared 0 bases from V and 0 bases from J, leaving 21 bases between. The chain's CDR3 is CASSLDQGFGGEHSYNEQFF. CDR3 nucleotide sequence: TGTGCCAGCAGCTTAGACCAGGGTTTCGGGGGAGAACACTCCTACAATGAGCAGTTCTTC.

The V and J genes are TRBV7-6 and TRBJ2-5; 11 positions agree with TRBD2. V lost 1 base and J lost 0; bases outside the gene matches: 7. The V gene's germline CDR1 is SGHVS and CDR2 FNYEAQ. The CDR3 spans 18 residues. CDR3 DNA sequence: TGTGCCAGCAGCTTAGGGACTAGCGGGCCTGGTAACCAAGAGACCCAGTACTTC. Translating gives CASSLGTSGPGNQETQYF.

For the CDR3, the DNA is TGCGCCAGCAGCTTGGGCGGAGCGGGAGGGACCTACGAGCAGTACTTC. Translated: CASSLGGAGGTYEQYF. The chain combines TRBV5-1 with TRBJ2-7; 10 bases line up with TRBD2. With 0 bases clipped from V and 2 bases from J, the junction kept 5 bases outside the gene matches. Germline V CDR1 and CDR2: SGHRS, YFSETQ. This CDR3 spans 16 amino acids.

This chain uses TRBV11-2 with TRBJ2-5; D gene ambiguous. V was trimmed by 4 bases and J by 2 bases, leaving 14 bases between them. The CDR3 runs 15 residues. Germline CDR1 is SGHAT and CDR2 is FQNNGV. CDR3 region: CASSSHAYGQETQYF. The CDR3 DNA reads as TGTGCCAGCAGCTCTCATGCTTACGGGCAAGAGACCCAGTACTTC.

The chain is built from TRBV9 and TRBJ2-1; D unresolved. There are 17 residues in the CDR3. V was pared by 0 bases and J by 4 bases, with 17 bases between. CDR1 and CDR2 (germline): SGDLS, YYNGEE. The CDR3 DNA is TGTGCCAGCAGCGTAGAAGGCCAGCCCCTTGAATACAATGAGCAGTTCTTC. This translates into CASSVEGQPLEYNEQFF.

CDR3 sequence reads: CASSDPLRRSTGELFF. CDR3 DNA sequence: TGTGCCAGCAGCGACCCCCTGCGTCGATCCACCGGGGAGCTGTTTTTT. The chain recombines TRBV9 with TRBJ2-2; D gene uncertain. Germline CDR1 is SGDLS and CDR2 is YYNGEE. There are 16 residues in the CDR3. Trimming pared 3 bases from V and 4 bases from J, leaving 16 bases between.

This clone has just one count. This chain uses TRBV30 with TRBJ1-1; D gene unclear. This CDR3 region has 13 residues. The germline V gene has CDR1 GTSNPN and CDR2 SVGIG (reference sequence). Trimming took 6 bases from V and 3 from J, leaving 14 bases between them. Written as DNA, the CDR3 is TGTGCCTGTTTCCTAATATCCCACACTGAAGCTTTCTTT. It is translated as CACFLISHTEAFF. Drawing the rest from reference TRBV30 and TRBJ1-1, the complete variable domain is SQTIHQWPATLVQPVGSPLSLECTVEGTSNPNLYWYRQAAGRGLQLLFYSVGIGQISSEVPQNLSASRPQDRQFILSSKKLLLSDSGFYLCACFLISHTEAFFGQGTRLTVV.

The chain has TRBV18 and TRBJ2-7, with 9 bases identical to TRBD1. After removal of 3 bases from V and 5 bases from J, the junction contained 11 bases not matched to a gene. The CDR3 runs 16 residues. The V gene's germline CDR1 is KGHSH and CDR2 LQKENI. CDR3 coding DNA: TGTGCCAGCTCACCTACCCTGGGACAGGGCTTAAACGAGCAGTACTTC. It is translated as CASSPTLGQGLNEQYF.

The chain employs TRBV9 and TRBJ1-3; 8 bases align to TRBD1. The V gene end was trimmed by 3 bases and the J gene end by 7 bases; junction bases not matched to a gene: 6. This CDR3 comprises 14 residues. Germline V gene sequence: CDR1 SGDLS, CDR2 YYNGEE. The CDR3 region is CASSEGQGGNTIYF. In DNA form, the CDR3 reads TGTGCCAGCAGCGAAGGACAGGGAGGGAACACCATATATTTT. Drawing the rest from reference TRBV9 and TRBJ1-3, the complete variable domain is DSGVTQTPKHLITATGQRVTLRCSPRSGDLSVYWYQQSLDQGLQFLIQYYNGEERAKGNILERFSAQQFPDLHSELNLSSLELGDSALYFCASSEGQGGNTIYFGEGSWLTVV.

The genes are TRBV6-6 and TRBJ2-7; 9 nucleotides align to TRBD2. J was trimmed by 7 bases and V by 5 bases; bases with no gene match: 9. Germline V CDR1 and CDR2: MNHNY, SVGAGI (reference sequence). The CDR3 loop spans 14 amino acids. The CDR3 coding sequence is TGTGCCAGCAGTCCCGCGGTAGCGGGAGTTGAGCAGTACTTC. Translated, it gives CASSPAVAGVEQYF.